This entry lists 10 T cell receptor beta chains sequenced from one sample in a study of cytomegalovirus exposure and HLA in healthy donors. Clones were sequenced by immunoSEQ multiplex PCR, and TCRdb holds only the in-frame ones, with some missing. Here the sample spans roughly 140,000 clones, roughly nine tenths being singletons. The sample was PBMCs. The receptors originated from a woman between 18 and 29 years old in good health and CMV-seropositive.

This clone was detected a few times. The chain is built from TRBV18 and TRBJ1-2, with D possibly being TRBD1 (6 bases). Trimming took off 4 bases at V and 0 bases at J, with 18 bases between the two ends. The CDR3 spans 17 residues. From germline, CDR1 is KGHSH and CDR2 LQKENI. The CDR3 DNA follows: TGTGCCAGCTCACAACTCGCCGACAGGAGAGCTAACTATGGCTACACCTTC. Translation: CASSQLADRRANYGYTF.

The V call is TRBV11-2, the J call TRBJ2-7; TRBD2 aligns across 12 bases. The CDR3 has 16 amino acids. Germline CDR1 is SGHAT and CDR2 is FQNNGV. The ends lost 1 base at V and 5 bases at J; junction bases unmatched: 6. The CDR3 loop is CASSLGLAGVFNEQYF. CDR3 DNA sequence: TGTGCCAGCAGCTTAGGACTAGCGGGAGTCTTCAACGAGCAGTACTTC.

This clone has ten or more counts. The chain joins TRBV28 to TRBJ2-6; 7 bases align to TRBD1. The V gene end was trimmed by 7 bases and the J gene end by 0 bases; junction bases not matched to a gene: 6. The CDR3 totals 16 residues. Germline values: CDR1 MDHEN, CDR2 SYDVKM. The CDR3 here is CASIEGAISGANVLTF. CDR3 DNA: TGTGCCAGCATCGAGGGGGCGATCTCTGGGGCCAACGTCCTGACTTTC. Based on the CDR3 plus reference TRBV28 and TRBJ2-6, the full variable domain is DVKVTQSSRYLVKRTGEKVFLECVQDMDHENMFWYRQDPGLGLRLIYFSYDVKMKEKGDIPEGYSVSREKKERFSLILESASTNQTSMYLCASIEGAISGANVLTFGAGSRLTVL.

CDR3 in DNA: TGTGCCAGAGAAGGGAGGGCCATCAATGAGCAGTTCTTC. The encoded protein is CAREGRAINEQFF. The genes are TRBV2 and TRBJ2-1; TRBD2 aligns across 7 bases. This CDR3 contains 13 residues. Trimming at V came to 9 bases and at J to 6 bases, leaving 8 bases not matched to a gene. Germline CDR1 reads SNHLY; CDR2 reads FYNNEI.

This chain links TRBV13 with TRBJ2-7; TRBD1 agrees at 8 bases. CDR3 length equals 16 residues. The germline V gene has CDR1 PRHDT and CDR2 FYEKMQ (reference sequence). V was pared by 5 bases and J by 2 bases, with 11 bases of the junction left unmatched. CDR3 in amino acids: CASSKSVGTGAYEQYF. The CDR3 DNA reads as TGTGCCAGCAGCAAGTCCGTGGGGACAGGAGCCTACGAGCAGTACTTC.

V usage is TRBV5-5 and J usage is TRBJ2-2; 11 bases are a match to TRBD2. J was trimmed by 7 bases and V by 2 bases; bases with no gene match: 4. The germline V gene encodes CDR1 SGHKS and CDR2 YYEKEE (reference sequence). CDR3 size: 15 residues. The CDR3: CASSLLAGADGELFF. The CDR3 DNA reads TGTGCCAGCAGCTTACTAGCGGGAGCAGACGGGGAGCTGTTTTTT.

The chain has TRBV13 and TRBJ2-1; tentatively, D is TRBD2 (5 bases). From germline, CDR1 is PRHDT and CDR2 FYEKMQ (reference sequence). This CDR3 is built from 14 residues. V dropped 5 bases and J dropped 5 bases, with 13 bases sitting between them. The CDR3 DNA reads TGTGCCAGCAGCAATAGGAGGTACCACAATGAGCAGTTCTTC. It encodes CASSNRRYHNEQFF.

This sequence joins TRBV29-1 and TRBJ1-2; D unclear. The CDR3 contains 13 residues. Germline CDR1 reads SQVTM; CDR2 reads ANQGSEA. With 2 bases removed from V and 6 bases from J, the gap between germline ends came to 13 bases. CDR3 in amino acids: CSVESVRGNGYTF. DNA of the CDR3: TGCAGCGTTGAATCGGTCAGAGGGAATGGCTACACCTTC.

This clone was seen once. Here the CDR3 reads CASSYTQRRWNYEQYF. The CDR3 DNA is TGTGCCAGCAGTTACACCCAGCGAAGGTGGAACTACGAGCAGTACTTC. The V gene is TRBV6-5, the J gene TRBJ2-7; D ambiguous. Between the trimmed V and J ends, which lost 2 bases and 3 bases, there was a span of 17 bases. CDR1 and CDR2 (germline): MNHEY, SVGAGI. This CDR3 spans 16 amino acids.

V and J are TRBV10-3 and TRBJ1-2; D is unresolved. Germline CDR1 ENHRY, CDR2 SYGVKD. V shed 10 bases and J shed 4 bases, with 16 bases lying between them. The CDR3 consists of 13 residues. CDR3 coding DNA: TGTGCCACCCTGCCCAGCGGGAGCTATGGCTACACCTTC. This gives the protein CATLPSGSYGYTF.